This passage covers 2 T cell receptor beta chains from one sample sequenced in a study of radiotherapy plus CTLA-4 blockade in lung cancer (dated by TCRdb to the late 2010s). Library construction relied on the immunoSEQ multiplex PCR assay. This is the immuneACCESS table as TCRdb keeps it, with only in-frame sequences that have V and J called. A part of the clones is gone; compared with another copy, unresolved V genes explain less than half, and the rest is unexplained. The sample table lists about 51,000 clones, around 75% of them with a count of one. Of the sample, 7.5% to 9.5% is held by the ten largest clones. The source material was peripheral blood, sampled from a patient treated with radiotherapy plus ipilimumab. The receptors were sampled from a human donor with non-small cell lung cancer who had a complete response to radiotherapy plus ipilimumab.

This CDR3 is CATKRGGNSNQPQHF. CDR3 in DNA: TGTGCCACCAAGAGGGGGGGAAATAGCAATCAGCCCCAGCATTTT. This chain joins TRBV19 and TRBJ1-5, with a possible D match to TRBD1 (6 bases). Trimming pared 10 bases from V and 0 bases from J, leaving 16 bases between. The germline V gene encodes CDR1 LNHDA and CDR2 SQIVND (reference sequence). The CDR3 covers 15 residues.

The rearrangement joins TRBV28 to TRBJ2-3; 12 nucleotides line up with TRBD1. CDR3 length: 15 residues. V dropped 5 bases and J dropped 3; count of bases not matched to a gene: 3. In germline, CDR1 is MDHEN, CDR2 SYDVKM. In nucleotides, the CDR3 is TGTGCCAGCAGTATGGGACAGGGGGCAACAGATACGCAGTATTTT. Translating gives CASSMGQGATDTQYF.